This TCR beta chain was sequenced for a study of blood T cells in healthy people across ages. Study overall: Template switching recovered approximately one barcoded beta molecule for every two T cells. Whole-study findings and limits: Estimated diversity that came from one million T cells was considered an underestimate.

Every sample had a minimum of 6.5 million PBMCs isolated. Per sample, extraction of total RNA gave at least 5 micrograms in every case. In regard to this clonotype: Its specificity is unknown.

The trim removed 3 bases at V and 5 bases at J, leaving 15 bases unmatched. Per the germline V gene, CDR1 is MNHEY and CDR2 is SVGEGT. This CDR3 is built from 18 residues. For the second PCR, which ran for roughly 7 to 11 cycles, a sample-barcoded 5' primer and a J-beta primer mix were used. TCRdb reanalysed the 5' RACE reads using MiXCR and keeps one entry per CDR3 protein. The table has 720,000 or so distinct CDR3 sequences, less than 45% seen once; the top ten hold about 32%. This clonotype was obtained from a man of 80 years or more in good health. What was sequenced was blood. The chain couples TRBV6-2 or TRBV6-3 to TRBJ2-5; 10 nucleotides align to TRBD2. This CDR3 reads CASSYPGVAGGLDETQYF. CDR3 nucleotide sequence: TGTGCCAGCAGTTATCCCGGGGTAGCGGGAGGACTAGACGAGACCCAGTACTTC.